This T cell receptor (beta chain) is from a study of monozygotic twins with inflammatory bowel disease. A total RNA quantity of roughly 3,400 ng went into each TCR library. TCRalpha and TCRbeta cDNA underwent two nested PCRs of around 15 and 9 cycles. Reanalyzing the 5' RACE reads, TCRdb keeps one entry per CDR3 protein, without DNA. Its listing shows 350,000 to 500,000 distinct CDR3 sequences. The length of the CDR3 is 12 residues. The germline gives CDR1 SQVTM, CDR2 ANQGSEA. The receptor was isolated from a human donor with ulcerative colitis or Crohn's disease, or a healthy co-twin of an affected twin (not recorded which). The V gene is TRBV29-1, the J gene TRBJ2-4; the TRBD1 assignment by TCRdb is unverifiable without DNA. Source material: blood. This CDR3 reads CSVELGTGGAYF.